Listed here are 18 T cell receptor beta chains from one sample, sequenced in a study of CD8+CD57+ T cells in acquired aplastic anemia (dated by TCRdb to the late 2010s). This sample was sequenced with an Illumina HiSeq 2000. TCR beta VDJ combination and CDR3 sequence profiling used genomic DNA as the template. TCRdb reworked the public reads: Q25 trimming with fastp, MiXCR clone assembly, productive beta chains retained. Identical CDR3 protein sequences are pooled into one entry, listed with their most common genes and DNA. The sample table records 200,000 to 250,000 distinct CDR3 sequences; under 65% of these occur just once. Jointly, the top ten make up over 25% of the sample. Material for sequencing was sorted CD4+, CD8+, or CD8+CD57+ T cells (not recorded which) from PBMCs. Receptors were obtained from a human donor in good health.

The rearrangement uses TRBV20-1 and TRBJ2-7; 7 bases are shared with TRBD2. CDR1 and CDR2 from the germline V gene are DFQATT and SNEGSKA (reference sequence). V shed 3 bases and J 7 bases; nucleotides not matched to a gene: 0. CDR3 length: 10 amino acids. The CDR3 region is CSARGGEQYF. Here the CDR3 DNA reads TGCAGTGCTAGGGGAGGGGAGCAGTACTTC.

This clonotype has only a few counts. The V and J genes are TRBV27 and TRBJ2-7; 16 nucleotides agree with TRBD2. Germline loops: CDR1 MNHEY, CDR2 SMNVEV (reference sequence). The CDR3 runs to 18 residues. Trimming at V came to 8 bases and at J to 2 bases, leaving 12 bases not matched to a gene. The CDR3 region is CASVPGLAGGPFPYEQYF. The CDR3 DNA is TGTGCCAGCGTCCCGGGACTAGCGGGAGGGCCTTTCCCCTACGAGCAGTACTTC.

This chain joins TRBV7-3 and TRBJ1-5; D might be TRBD1 (6 bases). The germline V and J ends were trimmed by 2 bases and 1 base, with 9 bases remaining between them. Germline loops: CDR1 SGHTA, CDR2 FQGTGA. The CDR3 contains 15 residues. The CDR3 nucleotides are TGTGCCAGCAGCTTACACCAGGGGAGCAATCAGCCCCAGCATTTT. Translating it yields CASSLHQGSNQPQHF.

This chain links TRBV9 with TRBJ1-2; perhaps TRBD1 as D (5 bases). The CDR3 totals 14 residues. Trimming cost V 2 bases and J 3 bases, with 11 bases left between them. In germline, CDR1 is SGDLS, CDR2 YYNGEE. The CDR3 loop reads CASSVSRGDYGYTF. CDR3 bases: TGTGCCAGCAGCGTTAGTAGGGGAGACTATGGCTACACCTTC.

The rearrangement links TRBV6-4 to TRBJ2-7, with 9 bases matching TRBD1. J gave up 7 bases and V 5 bases, and 12 bases lay outside the gene matches. Germline V gene sequence: CDR1 MRHNA, CDR2 SNTAGT. The CDR3 has 15 amino acids. The CDR3 loop is CASSYTPPTGGEQYF. The CDR3 DNA reads as TGTGCCAGCAGTTACACCCCCCCGACAGGGGGTGAGCAGTACTTC.

J is TRBJ2-3 and V is TRBV24-1; D uncertain. V dropped 0 bases and J dropped 6 bases, with 6 bases sitting between them. The germline V gene has CDR1 KGHDR and CDR2 SFDVKD. This CDR3 has 13 amino acids. CDR3 bases: TGTGCCACCAGTGATTTGCTACCGGATACGCAGTATTTT. Its translation: CATSDLLPDTQYF.

V is TRBV7-9 and J is TRBJ2-7; 10 bases align to TRBD2. Germline V gene data show CDR1 as SEHNR and CDR2 as FQNEAQ (reference sequence). The CDR3 spans 13 residues. In DNA, the CDR3 is TGTGCGTGGGAGCGGGAGGGCCATGACGAGCAGTACTTC. This codes for CAWEREGHDEQYF. The variable domain in full, completed from reference TRBV7-9 and TRBJ2-7, reads DTGVSQNPRHKITKRGQNVTFRCDPISEHNRLYWYRQTLGQGPEFLTYFQNEAQLEKSRLLSDRFSAERPKGSFSTLEIQRTEQGDSAMYLCAWEREGHDEQYFGPGTRLTVT.

About this clonotype: At one of its ends the junction is not consistent with the germline gene, which may arise from a read error. This chain links TRBV6-6 with TRBJ2-7; TRBD1 matches at 7 bases. This CDR3 has 14 amino acids. CDR1 is MNHNY, CDR2 SVGAGI, per germline (reference sequence). CDR3 loop: CAISGTAPTYEQYF. CDR3 nucleotides: TGTGCCATCAGTGGGACAGCTCCTACCTACGAGCAGTACTTC.

The V gene is TRBV5-8, the J gene TRBJ1-2; D is unresolved. Trimming stripped 0 bases from V and 4 bases from J, with 7 bases between. The CDR3 is made up of 13 amino acids. The germline V gene has CDR1 SGHTS and CDR2 YDEGEE. The CDR3 DNA is TGTGCCAGCAGCTTGGATCAAGTCTATGGCTACACCTTC. Protein product: CASSLDQVYGYTF.

This clonotype was seen at least ten times. V is TRBV20-1 and J is TRBJ2-7, with 10 bases that match TRBD1. V was clipped by 6 bases and J by 5 bases; unmatched bases: 10. CDR1 is DFQATT, CDR2 SNEGSKA, per germline (reference sequence). This CDR3 spans 14 amino acids. The CDR3, as DNA: TGCAGTGCCCCGACGGACAGGGGGATTAACGAGCAGTACTTC. It encodes CSAPTDRGINEQYF.

The chain uses TRBV2 and TRBJ1-5, with D uncertain. Trimming removed 5 bases at V and 5 bases at J, with 10 bases between. The CDR3 is 13 amino acids. Germline V gene lookup returns CDR1 SNHLY and CDR2 FYNNEI. DNA for the CDR3: TGTGCCAGCAGTCGGGATTGGGATCAGCCCCAGCATTTT. Translation: CASSRDWDQPQHF.

In this sample, this clonotype turned up many times. The V call is TRBV11-3, the J call TRBJ2-1, with D unresolved. The germline gives CDR1 SGHNT, CDR2 YENEEA. The CDR3 runs 12 residues. V gave up 5 bases and J gave up 7 bases, with 9 bases separating them. The CDR3: CASSHYANEQFF. CDR3 in DNA: TGTGCCAGCAGCCACTATGCAAATGAGCAGTTCTTC.

The chain couples TRBV24-1 to TRBJ2-3, with no clear D. The CDR3 length is 15 residues. Germline V gives CDR1 KGHDR, CDR2 SFDVKD. V lost 2 bases and J lost 1, with 9 bases in between. CDR3 region: CATSDSGVGTDTQYF. The CDR3 region has the DNA TGTGCCACCAGTGATTCAGGCGTCGGCACAGATACGCAGTATTTT.

V usage is TRBV10-1 and J usage is TRBJ1-2; 7 bases fit TRBD1. CDR3 length: 15 residues. Germline CDR1 is WNHNN and CDR2 is SYGVQD (reference sequence). V gave up 9 bases and J gave up 9 bases; unmatched junction bases: 19. CDR3 residues: CASLTGPAERKSYTF. Here the CDR3 DNA reads TGCGCCAGTTTGACAGGGCCCGCCGAACGAAAGAGCTACACCTTC.

The chain recombines TRBV19 with TRBJ1-4, with 7 positions matching TRBD1. This CDR3 comprises 16 residues. Germline V gives CDR1 LNHDA, CDR2 SQIVND (reference sequence). Trimming took 5 bases from V and 3 from J; bases not matched to a gene: 9. The CDR3 coding sequence is TGTGCCAGTAGTTACCGCTCAGGGGGAGCTAATGAAAAACTGTTTTTT. Translation gives CASSYRSGGANEKLFF.

The V and J genes are TRBV19 and TRBJ1-1; D might be TRBD1 (6 bases). The CDR3 consists of 13 residues. CDR1 LNHDA and CDR2 SQIVND come from the germline V gene (reference sequence). V lost 7 bases and J lost 10, with 19 bases in between. For the CDR3, the DNA is TGTGCCAGTACCAAAGAACAGGGAGGGGTAGCTTTCTTT. Protein: CASTKEQGGVAFF.

This chain uses TRBV24-1 with TRBJ2-2, with D unresolved. CDR1 and CDR2 (germline): KGHDR, SFDVKD. V shed 0 bases and J shed 3 bases, with 4 bases lying between them. The CDR3 consists of 14 residues. CDR3 sequence: CATSDLSDTGELFF. The CDR3 region has the DNA TGTGCCACCAGTGATTTGAGTGACACCGGGGAGCTGTTTTTT.

This clonotype has a handful of counts. CDR3 residues: CATSDTRGDQETQYF. In nucleotides, the CDR3 is TGTGCCACCAGTGATACCAGGGGAGACCAAGAGACCCAGTACTTC. The chain joins TRBV24-1 to TRBJ2-5, with a weak D call TRBD1 (6 bases). The CDR3 extends over 15 amino acids. V was trimmed by 3 bases and J by 0 bases, leaving 10 bases between them. Germline V gene data show CDR1 as KGHDR and CDR2 as SFDVKD.